What follows describes a single T cell receptor beta chain. This receptor's antigen is unknown. No base quality values were provided; no much bigger clone lies one nucleotide off. Ficoll-Paque density gradient centrifugation was the method used to isolate PBMCs. This sample is drawn from a study of T-cell memory formation after mild COVID-19 (dated by TCRdb to the early 2020s). About the full investigation: TCR sequence clusters from the two donors were largely donor specific. Longitudinal TCRalpha and TCRbeta repertoire sequencing tracked T-cell clones expanding and contracting after mild COVID-19 in two donors. The cohort comprised two young, previously healthy adult volunteers, one female and one male. Here is what the overall study found, with its caveats: Clones that contracted from day 15 to 85 showed balanced CD4/CD8 phenotypes, whereas a second wave of clones that expanded from day 15 to 37 leaned towards CD4+. The detection of some responding clones in pre-infection memory suggests that pre-existing cross-reactive memory T cells joined the SARS-CoV-2 response. The study covered only a couple of mild cases, and larger cohorts including severe cases with pre-infection samples were considered necessary. SARS-CoV-2 specificity of the second-wave clones peaking on day 37 was not confirmed. Contracting CD4+ clones appeared mostly in the CM and EM memory subsets, whereas CD8+ clones were enriched in EMRA.

Reading from cysteine to phenylalanine, the CDR3 counts 14 amino acids. The sequence is cut down to CDR3 DNA, 42 bases in frame from base 1. Taken from the germline V gene, the CDR1 and CDR2 loops are SGHTS and YDEGEE. V gives up 5 bases and J gives up 9 bases, and the segment between their germline ends measures 15 bases. Instrument on record: Illumina NovaSeq 6000. TCRalpha and TCRbeta cDNA libraries were constructed by 5'RACE with constant-segment primers, with sample barcodes and unique molecular identifiers being introduced. RNA was extracted from every sample with Trizol reagent. Amplification of the libraries took two PCR steps, and the second step added a second sample barcode plus Illumina TruSeq adapters. Sequencing of libraries was performed on an Illumina NovaSeq with 2 x 150 bp paired-end reads. The original methods were these. With migec v1.2.7, reads were demultiplexed and then collapsed into UMI-guided consensus sequences. Using mixcr v2.1.11, UMI consensuses were aligned to TRA and TRB V and J templates and then assembled into clonotypes. Expanded or contracted clonotypes were those called significant by both edgeR and NoisET, with noise models trained on biological replicates. edgeR calls used a false discovery rate-adjusted p below 0.01 and a log2 fold-change threshold of 1. PCA with hierarchical clustering of max-normalized trajectories of the 1000 most abundant clonotypes was used as exploratory dynamics analysis. Separately sequenced CD4+ and CD8+ repertoires were used to assign the CD4 or CD8 phenotype of responding clones. TCRdb applied fastp at Q25 and MiXCR to the public reads, then kept only in-frame beta chains. All rows with the same CDR3 protein become a single entry with the most common DNA and genes. TCRdb's processing, not the authors', yielded these V and J calls. This sample has around 450,000 distinct CDR3 sequences in its table, and 20% of those were observed once. Around 9.2% of the sample is in the top ten clones.

The sequence joins TRBV5-8 to TRBJ1-6; 6 matching bases give a weak D call of TRBD1. Sequenced sample: PBMCs or a T cell subset sorted from them (not recorded which). The sequence was obtained from an adult woman who had mild COVID-19 (a few samples of this study predate the infection). The sample titles of this study are shuffled in the database, so cell type and time point are left out; the donor was told from shared clones. Here is the DNA: TGTGCCAGCAGAAAAAGGACAGACGGTTCACCCCTCCACTTT. Translation gives CASRKRTDGSPLHF.